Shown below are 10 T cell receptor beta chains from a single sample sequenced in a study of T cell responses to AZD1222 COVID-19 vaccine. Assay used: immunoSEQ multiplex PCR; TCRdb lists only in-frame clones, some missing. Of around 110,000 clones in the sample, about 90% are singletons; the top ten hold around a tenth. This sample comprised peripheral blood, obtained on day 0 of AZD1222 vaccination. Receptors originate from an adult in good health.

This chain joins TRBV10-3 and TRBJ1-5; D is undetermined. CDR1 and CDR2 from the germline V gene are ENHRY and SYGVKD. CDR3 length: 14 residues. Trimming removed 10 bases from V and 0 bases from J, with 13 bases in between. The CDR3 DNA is TGTGCCACCGCGACCGAGTATAGCAATCAGCCCCAGCATTTT. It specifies CATATEYSNQPQHF.

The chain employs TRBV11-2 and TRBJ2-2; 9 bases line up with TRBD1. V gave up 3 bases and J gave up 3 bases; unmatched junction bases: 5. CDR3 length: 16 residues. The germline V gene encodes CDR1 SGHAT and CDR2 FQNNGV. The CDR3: CASSFKGQGDTGELFF. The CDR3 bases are TGTGCCAGCAGCTTTAAGGGACAGGGAGACACCGGGGAGCTGTTTTTT. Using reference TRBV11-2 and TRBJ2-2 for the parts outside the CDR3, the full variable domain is EAGVAQSPRYKIIEKRQSVAFWCNPISGHATLYWYQQILGQGPKLLIQFQNNGVVDDSQLPKDRFSAERLKGVDSTLKIQPAKLEDSAVYLCASSFKGQGDTGELFFGEGSRLTVL.

CDR3 region: CASSLLAGGQDTQYF. The CDR3 region has the DNA TGTGCCAGCAGTCTTCTAGCGGGGGGGCAGGATACGCAGTATTTT. The J gene is TRBJ2-3, the V gene TRBV2; 12 nucleotides match TRBD2. CDR1 and CDR2 (germline): SNHLY, FYNNEI. The CDR3 has 15 residues. J was trimmed by 6 bases and V by 5 bases; bases with no gene match: 6.

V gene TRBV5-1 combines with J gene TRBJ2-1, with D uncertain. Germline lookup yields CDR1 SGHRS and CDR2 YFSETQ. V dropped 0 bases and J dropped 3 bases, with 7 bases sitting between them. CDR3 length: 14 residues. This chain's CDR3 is CASSLVQNYNEQFF. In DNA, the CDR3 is TGCGCCAGCAGCTTGGTTCAGAACTACAATGAGCAGTTCTTC.

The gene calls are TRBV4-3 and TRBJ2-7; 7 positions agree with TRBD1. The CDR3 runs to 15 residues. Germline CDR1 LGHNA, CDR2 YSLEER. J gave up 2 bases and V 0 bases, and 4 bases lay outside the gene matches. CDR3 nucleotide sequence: TGCGCCAGCAGCCAAGATATCGACAGGGCCTACGAGCAGTACTTC. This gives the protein CASSQDIDRAYEQYF.

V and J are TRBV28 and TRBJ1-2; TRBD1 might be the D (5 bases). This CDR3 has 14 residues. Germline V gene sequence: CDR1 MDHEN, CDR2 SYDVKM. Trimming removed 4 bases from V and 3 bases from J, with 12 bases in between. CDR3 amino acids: CASSSGGEYYGYTF. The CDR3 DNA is TGTGCCAGCAGTTCCGGGGGGGAATACTATGGCTACACCTTC.

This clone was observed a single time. The CDR3, as DNA: TGTGCCAGCAGCTTTGCCACCGACAATGAGCAGTTCTTC. Translated: CASSFATDNEQFF. V is TRBV7-7 and J is TRBJ2-1, with D unresolved. V was cut by 3 bases and J by 5 bases, with 8 bases left in between. CDR1 and CDR2 from the germline V gene are SSHAT and FNYEAQ (reference sequence). The CDR3 contains 13 residues.

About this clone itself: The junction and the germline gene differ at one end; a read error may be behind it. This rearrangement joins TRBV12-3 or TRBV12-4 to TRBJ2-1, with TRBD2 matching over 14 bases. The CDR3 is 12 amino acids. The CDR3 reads CASGLAGGLGLF. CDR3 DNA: TGTGCCAGCGGACTAGCGGGAGGTCTCGGGCTCTTC.

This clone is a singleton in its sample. The CDR3 sequence is CASSLGTGNTEAFF. CDR3 in DNA: TGTGCCAGCAGCTTAGGGACAGGGAACACTGAAGCTTTCTTT. The chain couples TRBV7-6 to TRBJ1-1; 7 positions agree with TRBD1. CDR3 size: 14 residues. The V gene end was trimmed by 1 base and the J gene end by 1 base; junction bases not matched to a gene: 0. Germline CDR1 and CDR2: SGHVS and FNYEAQ.

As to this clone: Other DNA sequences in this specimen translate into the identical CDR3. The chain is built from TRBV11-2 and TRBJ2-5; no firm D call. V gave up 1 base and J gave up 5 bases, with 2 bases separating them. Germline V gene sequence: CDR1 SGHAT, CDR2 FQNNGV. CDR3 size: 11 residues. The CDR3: CASSLGETQYF. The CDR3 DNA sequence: TGTGCCAGCAGCTTAGGCGAGACCCAGTACTTC.